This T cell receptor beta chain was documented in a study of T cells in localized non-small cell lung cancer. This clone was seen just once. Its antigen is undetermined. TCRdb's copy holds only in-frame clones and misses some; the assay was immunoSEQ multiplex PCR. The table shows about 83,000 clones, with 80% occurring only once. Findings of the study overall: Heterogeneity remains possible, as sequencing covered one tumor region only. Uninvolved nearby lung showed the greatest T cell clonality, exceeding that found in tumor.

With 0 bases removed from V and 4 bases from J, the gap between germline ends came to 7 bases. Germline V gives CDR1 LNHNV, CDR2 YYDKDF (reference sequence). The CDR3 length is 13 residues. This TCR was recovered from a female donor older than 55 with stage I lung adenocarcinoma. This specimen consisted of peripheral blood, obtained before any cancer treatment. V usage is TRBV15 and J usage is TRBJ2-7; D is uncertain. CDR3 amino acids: CATSREIEYEQYF. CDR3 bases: TGTGCCACCAGCAGAGAAATAGAGTACGAGCAGTACTTC.